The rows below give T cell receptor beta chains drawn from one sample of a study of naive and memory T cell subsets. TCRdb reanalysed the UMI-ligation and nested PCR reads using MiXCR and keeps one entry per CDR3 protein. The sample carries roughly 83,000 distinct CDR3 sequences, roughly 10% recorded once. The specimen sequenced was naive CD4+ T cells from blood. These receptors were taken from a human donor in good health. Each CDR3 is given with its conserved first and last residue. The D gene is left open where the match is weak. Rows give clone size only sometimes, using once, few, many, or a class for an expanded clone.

CATSDRDTLPNGYTF	TGTGCCACCAGTGACAGGGACACCTTACCCAATGGCTACACCTTC	NA	NA	TRBJ1-2	TRBV24-1
CASSAGRASSYEQYF	TGTGCCAGCAGTGCGGGGCGGGCCAGCTCCTACGAGCAGTACTTC	NA	many	TRBJ2-7	TRBV6-2/TRBV6-3
CASSLATLAGSYNEQFF	TGTGCCAGCAGCTTAGCGACTCTAGCGGGTTCCTACAATGAGCAGTTCTTC	TRBD2	NA	TRBJ2-1	TRBV7-2
CASSLAGSGAGDTQYF	TGTGCCAGCAGTTTAGCGGGGTCCGGGGCTGGGGATACGCAGTATTTT	NA	NA	TRBJ2-3	TRBV28
CASSLSGGGNYNEQFF	TGTGCCAGCAGTTTAAGCGGGGGAGGGAACTACAATGAGCAGTTCTTC	TRBD2	few	TRBJ2-1	TRBV28
CASSSGGYGYTF	TGTGCCAGCAGTTCAGGAGGCTATGGCTACACCTTC	NA	NA	TRBJ1-2	TRBV12-3/TRBV12-4
CASSSGDGGSGANVLTF	TGTGCCAGCAGCTCCGGAGACGGGGGCTCTGGGGCCAACGTCCTGACTTTC	NA	few	TRBJ2-6	TRBV6-2/TRBV6-3
CASSQDLAGEIFF	TGCGCCAGCAGCCAAGACCTAGCGGGAGAAATCTTCTTC	TRBD2	few	TRBJ2-7	TRBV4-3
CASSSGPNTDTQYF	TGTGCCAGCAGCTCCGGACCGAACACAGATACGCAGTATTTT	NA	few	TRBJ2-3	TRBV11-3
CSVESRLAGSLYIQYF	TGCAGCGTTGAATCCCGACTAGCGGGGAGTTTGTACATTCAGTACTTC	TRBD2	NA	TRBJ2-4	TRBV29-1
CASSEYRTGSIEQYF	TGTGCCAGCAGTGAATACAGGACAGGGAGCATCGAGCAGTACTTC	TRBD1	many	TRBJ2-7	TRBV25-1
CSVEINRGAKNIQYF	TGCAGCGTTGAGATTAACAGGGGAGCCAAAAACATTCAGTACTTC	TRBD1	NA	TRBJ2-4	TRBV29-1
CASSYVGRNYEQYF	TGTGCCAGCAGTTACGTAGGCAGAAACTACGAGCAGTACTTC	NA	many	TRBJ2-7	TRBV6-6
CASSQERGQLPGAFF	TGCGCCAGCAGCCAAGAAAGAGGACAGCTCCCCGGGGCTTTCTTT	NA	NA	TRBJ1-1	TRBV4-3
CASRPSRDTQYF	TGTGCCAGCAGGCCAAGTAGAGATACGCAGTATTTT	NA	few	TRBJ2-3	TRBV9
CATSDFPGELFF	TGTGCCACCAGTGATTTTCCCGGGGAGCTGTTTTTT	NA	many	TRBJ2-2	TRBV24-1
CATSQGASTDTQYF	TGTGCCACCTCACAGGGGGCCTCCACAGATACGCAGTATTTT	TRBD1	few	TRBJ2-3	TRBV6-2/TRBV6-3
CASSPAGANVLTF	TGTGCCAGCAGTCCCGCCGGGGCCAACGTCCTGACTTTC	NA	many	TRBJ2-6	TRBV25-1
CASSTGSNTEAFF	TGTGCCAGCTCGACAGGATCAAACACTGAAGCTTTCTTT	NA	few	TRBJ1-1	TRBV18
CASSPGLAVTYEQYF	TGTGCCAGCAGCCCGGGACTAGCGGTTACATACGAGCAGTACTTC	TRBD2	few	TRBJ2-7	TRBV6-6
CASSLKSIDEQFF	TGTGCCAGCAGCTTAAAATCAATCGATGAGCAGTTCTTC	NA	many	TRBJ2-1	TRBV7-3
CASSRSEQETQYF	TGTGCCAGCTCACGCAGCGAACAAGAGACCCAGTACTTC	NA	NA	TRBJ2-5	TRBV18
CSVAETYEQYF	TGCAGTGTGGCAGAGACCTACGAGCAGTACTTC	NA	few	TRBJ2-7	TRBV20-1
CSARDKATGLSSYNEQFF	TGCAGTGCTAGAGATAAAGCGACAGGGTTGAGCTCCTACAATGAGCAGTTCTTC	TRBD1	many	TRBJ2-1	TRBV20-1
CSARKPGRDTGELFF	TGCAGTGCTAGAAAGCCGGGACGGGACACCGGGGAGCTGTTTTTT	NA	many	TRBJ2-2	TRBV20-1
CASSTHEAFF	TGTGCCAGCAGCACACATGAAGCTTTCTTT	NA	NA	TRBJ1-1	TRBV7-2
CASRGSPLHF	TGTGCCAGCAGAGGATCACCCCTCCACTTT	NA	many	TRBJ1-6	TRBV2
CSAEGASAGEKLFF	TGCAGCGCCGAAGGCGCCTCGGCGGGGGAAAAACTGTTTTTT	NA	NA	TRBJ1-4	TRBV29-1
CSASTSGGNGYTF	TGCAGTGCTTCTACTTCCGGCGGAAATGGCTACACCTTC	NA	few	TRBJ1-2	TRBV20-1
CASSLRTGGGDEQFF	TGTGCCAGCAGCCTACGGACTGGAGGGGGGGATGAGCAGTTCTTC	NA	NA	TRBJ2-1	TRBV3-1
CASSSLLVGSDTQYF	TGTGCCAGCAGTTCCTTACTAGTGGGCTCAGATACGCAGTATTTT	NA	NA	TRBJ2-3	TRBV2
CASSFSGTAGETQYF	TGTGCCAGCAGTTTCTCGGGGACTGCCGGAGAGACCCAGTACTTC	NA	many	TRBJ2-5	TRBV12-3/TRBV12-4
CASSLMGFEQYF	TGTGCCAGCAGTTTAATGGGCTTTGAGCAGTACTTC	NA	NA	TRBJ2-7	TRBV12-3/TRBV12-4
CASSPGPASDTQYF	TGTGCCAGCAGCCCGGGACCTGCTTCAGATACGCAGTATTTT	NA	many	TRBJ2-3	TRBV7-6
CASSPGTDEQFF	TGCGCCAGCAGCCCGGGGACGGATGAGCAGTTCTTC	NA	few	TRBJ2-1	TRBV5-1
CASSLGRLVQETQYF	TGCGCCAGCAGCTTGGGACGACTCGTTCAAGAGACCCAGTACTTC	NA	few	TRBJ2-5	TRBV5-1
CASSLARQGNPSTDTQYF	TGCGCCAGCAGCTTGGCCAGACAGGGAAATCCCAGCACAGATACGCAGTATTTT	TRBD1	many	TRBJ2-3	TRBV5-1
CASSPRGWPQLTDTQYF	TGTGCCAGCAGTCCGCGCGGGTGGCCCCAGCTCACAGATACGCAGTATTTT	NA	many	TRBJ2-3	TRBV28
CASSYKQGTYGYTF	TGTGCCAGCAGTTACAAACAGGGGACCTATGGCTACACCTTC	TRBD1	NA	TRBJ1-2	TRBV6-6
CASSFPPPGTEAFF	TGTGCCAGCAGCTTCCCGCCCCCCGGCACTGAAGCTTTCTTT	NA	NA	TRBJ1-1	TRBV7-2
CASTFSWANEQFF	TGTGCCAGCACCTTCAGCTGGGCCAATGAGCAGTTCTTC	NA	many	TRBJ2-1	TRBV12-3/TRBV12-4